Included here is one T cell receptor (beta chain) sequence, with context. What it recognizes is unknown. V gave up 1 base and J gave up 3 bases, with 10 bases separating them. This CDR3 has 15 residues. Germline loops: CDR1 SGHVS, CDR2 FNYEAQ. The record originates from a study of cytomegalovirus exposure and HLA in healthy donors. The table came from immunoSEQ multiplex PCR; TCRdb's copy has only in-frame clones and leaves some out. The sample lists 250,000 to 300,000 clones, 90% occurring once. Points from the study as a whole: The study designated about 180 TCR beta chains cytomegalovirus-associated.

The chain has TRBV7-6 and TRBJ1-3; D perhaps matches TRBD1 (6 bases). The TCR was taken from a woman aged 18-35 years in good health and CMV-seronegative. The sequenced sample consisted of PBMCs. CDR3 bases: TGTGCCAGCAGCTTAGAGGGGGATGATGGAAACACCATATATTTT. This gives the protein CASSLEGDDGNTIYF. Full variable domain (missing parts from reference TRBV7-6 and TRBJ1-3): GAGVSQSPRYKVTKRGQDVALRCDPISGHVSLYWYRQALGQGPEFLTYFNYEAQQDKSGLPNDRFSAERPEGSISTLTIQRTEQRDSAMYRCASSLEGDDGNTIYFGEGSWLTVV.